This T cell receptor (beta chain) was captured in a study of T cells after yellow fever vaccination. Study results and limitations: Some clonotypes, a small share, were shared between CD4 and CD8 compartments.

MiXCR was run by TCRdb on the 5' RACE reads, yielding one entry per CDR3 protein. This table has about 68,000 distinct CDR3 sequences, about 7% appearing once. A note on this clonotype: Its antigen remains unknown.

The specimen comprised CD8+ T cells sorted from PBMCs, sampled approximately 47 days after the first yellow fever vaccination. This clonotype originated in a man between 18 and 35 years old who received the YFV17D yellow fever vaccine.

The CDR3 reads CASNSYTAEAFF. The CDR3 coding sequence is TGTGCCAGCAACTCTTATACAGCTGAAGCTTTCTTT. The chain has TRBV11-2 and TRBJ1-1; D is unresolved. The CDR3 contains 12 residues. CDR1 and CDR2 from the germline V gene are SGHAT and FQNNGV. The V and J ends lost 7 bases and 6 bases respectively, with 12 bases between them.